The 28 T cell receptor beta chains reported below all come from one sample, sequenced in a study of T cell repertoires in cytomegalovirus infection. In TCRdb, the reads were re-called with MiXCR into one record per CDR3 protein. The sample lists about 740,000 distinct CDR3 sequences; less than 40% were seen once. Sequenced: PBMCs. The receptors shown here come from a human donor in good health (CMV status not recorded). Some clones in this sample may be carry-over from other donors' samples.

This clonotype was observed a handful of times. This sequence joins TRBV6-6 and TRBJ1-5, with D perhaps TRBD1 (5 bases). V was pared by 7 bases and J by 5 bases, with 15 bases between. CDR3 length equals 14 residues. Germline lookup yields CDR1 MNHNY and CDR2 SVGAGI (reference sequence). This chain's CDR3 is CASKEGPSYQPQHF. The CDR3 DNA is TGTGCCAGCAAAGAGGGACCATCCTATCAGCCCCAGCATTTT.

The CDR3 DNA follows: TGTGCCAGCAGCCTCCCCCGGTCAGGACAAGAGACCCAGTACTTC. Translated: CASSLPRSGQETQYF. This chain joins TRBV5-5 and TRBJ2-5; D ambiguous. CDR1 and CDR2 from the germline V gene are SGHKS and YYEKEE (reference sequence). This CDR3 comprises 15 residues. Trimming removed 4 bases from V and 2 bases from J, with 15 bases in between.

J is TRBJ2-7 and V is TRBV6-8; 9 bases are a match to TRBD2. The CDR3 length is 14 residues. V lost 5 bases and J lost 3; bases outside the gene matches: 5. Germline lookup yields CDR1 MNHGY and CDR2 SAAAGT. CDR3 residues: CASSTGLASYEQYF. CDR3 DNA sequence: TGTGCCAGCAGTACCGGACTAGCGAGCTACGAGCAGTACTTC.

There are a few counts of this clonotype. This chain links TRBV20-1 with TRBJ1-2; possible D gene TRBD1, 6 bases. The CDR3 sequence is 15 residues long. Germline values: CDR1 DFQATT, CDR2 SNEGSKA (reference sequence). The germline V and J ends were trimmed by 0 bases and 4 bases, with 15 bases remaining between them. The CDR3 coding sequence is TGCAGTGCTAGAGATCCCGGGAGGGGGGCCTATGGCTACACCTTC. It is translated as CSARDPGRGAYGYTF.

This clonotype was found many times. The rearrangement links TRBV7-2 to TRBJ2-5, with 15 bases lining up with TRBD2. The CDR3 covers 17 residues. With 5 bases clipped from V and 1 base from J, the junction kept 5 bases outside the gene matches. Germline values: CDR1 SGHTA, CDR2 FQGNSA. The CDR3 DNA follows: TGTGCCAGCAGCAGGGGACTAGCGGGGGGTACCCAAGAGACCCAGTACTTC. It translates to CASSRGLAGGTQETQYF.

The rearrangement links TRBV28 to TRBJ1-1; perhaps TRBD1 as D (6 bases). The CDR3 is 12 residues long. CDR1 is MDHEN and CDR2 is SYDVKM in the germline V gene. V was cut by 7 bases and J by 5 bases, with 11 bases left in between. The CDR3 here is CASTRQGTEAFF. In DNA form, the CDR3 reads TGTGCCAGCACTCGCCAGGGGACTGAAGCTTTCTTT.

This clonotype has only a few counts. The rearrangement joins TRBV10-3 to TRBJ2-3; D is undetermined. The germline V gene has CDR1 ENHRY and CDR2 SYGVKD. CDR3 length equals 14 residues. V dropped 4 bases and J dropped 5 bases, with 13 bases sitting between them. The CDR3 nucleotides are TGTGCCATCAGTGTACCGGAGCTGGGAGATACGCAGTATTTT. Amino acid sequence: CAISVPELGDTQYF.

This clonotype has more than one count but fewer than ten. The chain couples TRBV11-3 to TRBJ1-6; 7 nucleotides match TRBD1. V gave up 5 bases and J gave up 6 bases; unmatched junction bases: 7. This CDR3 has 15 residues. Germline CDR1 reads SGHNT; CDR2 reads YENEEA. CDR3 DNA: TGTGCCAGCAGCCGGGGGACAGATTCTAATTCACCCCTCCACTTT. This codes for CASSRGTDSNSPLHF.

This chain links TRBV5-1 with TRBJ2-2; TRBD1 matches at 8 bases. The CDR3 is made up of 17 amino acids. In germline, CDR1 is SGHRS, CDR2 YFSETQ. The ends lost 0 bases at V and 2 bases at J; junction bases unmatched: 6. The CDR3 coding sequence is TGCGCCAGCAGCTTGGTGGCCGGACAGGGTAACACCGGGGAGCTGTTTTTT. Its translation: CASSLVAGQGNTGELFF.

The sample holds a few counts of this clonotype. The chain joins TRBV7-3 to TRBJ1-1, with 7 nucleotides matching TRBD1. The V gene's germline CDR1 is SGHTA and CDR2 FQGTGA. V was clipped by 5 bases and J by 0 bases; unmatched bases: 3. The CDR3 spans 14 residues. The CDR3 sequence: CASSPRGVNTEAFF. The CDR3 nucleotides read TGTGCCAGCAGCCCCAGGGGGGTGAACACTGAAGCTTTCTTT.

The chain links TRBV5-1 to TRBJ2-7, with 9 bases aligning to TRBD1. V was pared by 4 bases and J by 5 bases, with 13 bases of the junction left unmatched. The CDR3 loop spans 16 amino acids. Per germline, CDR1 SGHRS and CDR2 YFSETQ. DNA of the CDR3: TGCGCCAGCAGCGCTGGACCGGGACAGGGAATTAACGAGCAGTACTTC. It encodes CASSAGPGQGINEQYF.

This clonotype occurred many times. The chain couples TRBV7-8 to TRBJ2-5; 11 bases align to TRBD2. CDR3 length: 16 residues. Germline loops: CDR1 SGHVS, CDR2 FQNEAQ. Trimming at V came to 0 bases and at J to 9 bases, leaving 9 bases not matched to a gene. This chain's CDR3 is CASSLAMTSGDVSQYF. The CDR3 bases are TGTGCCAGCAGCTTAGCGATGACTAGCGGGGACGTCTCCCAGTACTTC.

This clonotype was recorded a few times. The chain carries TRBV28 and TRBJ1-2; 7 bases agree with TRBD1. This CDR3 has 14 amino acids. The V gene end was trimmed by 7 bases and the J gene end by 1 base; junction bases not matched to a gene: 6. In germline, CDR1 is MDHEN, CDR2 SYDVKM. The CDR3 sequence is CASTRQGDNYGYTF. CDR3 bases: TGTGCCAGCACGAGACAGGGAGATAACTATGGCTACACCTTC.

Here the CDR3 reads CASSPPTDGTDTQYF. DNA for the CDR3: TGTGCCAGCAGTCCGCCGACCGATGGCACAGATACGCAGTATTTT. The V and J genes are TRBV27 and TRBJ2-3; D unclear. The CDR3 runs 15 residues. V was cut by 5 bases and J by 1 base, with 13 bases left in between. Germline-derived CDR1 and CDR2 are MNHEY and SMNVEV (reference sequence).

This chain joins TRBV5-6 and TRBJ2-7, with a possible D match to TRBD2 (6 bases). CDR1 and CDR2 (germline): SGHDT, YYEEEE. V was pared by 3 bases and J by 5 bases, with 12 bases between. This CDR3 contains 13 residues. CDR3 in amino acids: CASSSVWGDEQYF. The CDR3 nucleotides are TGTGCCAGCAGCTCCGTATGGGGGGACGAGCAGTACTTC.

This chain joins TRBV5-4 and TRBJ2-7; TRBD2 matches 7 bases. This CDR3 contains 14 residues. Germline CDR1 and CDR2: SGHNT and YYREEE (reference sequence). V dropped 2 bases and J dropped 6; count of bases not matched to a gene: 8. DNA for the CDR3: TGTGCCAGCAGCTTTATGGCGGGAGATGGCGAGCAGTACTTC. It translates to CASSFMAGDGEQYF. The whole variable domain, filled in from reference TRBV5-4 and TRBJ2-7, reads ETGVTQSPTHLIKTRGQQVTLRCSSQSGHNTVSWYQQALGQGPQFIFQYYREEENGRGNFPPRFSGLQFPNYSSELNVNALELDDSALYLCASSFMAGDGEQYFGPGTRLTVT.

The gene calls are TRBV9 and TRBJ2-4, with D unresolved. The CDR3 has 16 residues. CDR1 is SGDLS, CDR2 YYNGEE, per germline. Trimming stripped 4 bases from V and 7 bases from J, with 21 bases between. The CDR3 reads CASSSLGRGERNIQYF. CDR3 in DNA: TGTGCCAGCAGCTCCCTCGGGCGAGGAGAGAGGAACATTCAGTACTTC.

The chain is built from TRBV4-1 and TRBJ2-7; 7 positions match TRBD2. Per germline, CDR1 MGHRA and CDR2 YSYEKL. This CDR3 is built from 15 residues. V lost 5 bases to trimming and J lost 2 bases; unmatched junction nucleotides: 9. The CDR3 nucleotides read TGCGCCAGCAGCATGATCCTAGCGGTCGCCTACGAGCAGTACTTC. Protein sequence: CASSMILAVAYEQYF.

The chain is built from TRBV5-1 and TRBJ1-2; weak D call: TRBD1 (6 bases). Germline V CDR1 and CDR2: SGHRS, YFSETQ. Between the trimmed V and J ends, which lost 4 bases and 0 bases, there was a span of 10 bases. CDR3 size: 14 residues. CDR3 nucleotides: TGCGCCAGCAGCCCGGACAGCACTAACTATGGCTACACCTTC. It codes for CASSPDSTNYGYTF.

The chain has TRBV19 and TRBJ2-7; D might be TRBD2 (6 bases). The CDR3 contains 16 residues. Germline assignment: CDR1 LNHDA and CDR2 SQIVND (reference sequence). V was cut by 4 bases and J by 1 base, with 17 bases left in between. The CDR3 loop reads CASSSIGGRKSYEQYF. The CDR3 DNA reads as TGTGCCAGTAGTAGTATAGGAGGGAGGAAATCCTACGAGCAGTACTTC.

This chain uses TRBV19 with TRBJ1-2, with TRBD1 as a possible D gene (5 bases). CDR3 length: 14 amino acids. CDR1 is LNHDA, CDR2 SQIVND, per germline (reference sequence). V lost 5 bases to trimming and J lost 4 bases, with 14 bases between them. The CDR3 DNA is TGTGCCAGTAGTCCCGCCGGGGCTGGCTATGGCTACACCTTC. Translated, it gives CASSPAGAGYGYTF.

This clonotype was recorded a few times. This rearrangement joins TRBV4-1 to TRBJ2-1; 11 bases map to TRBD2. CDR3 length equals 17 residues. Germline V gene sequence: CDR1 MGHRA, CDR2 YSYEKL. The junction had 9 bases not matched to a gene; V was cut back by 1 base and J by 7 bases. The CDR3 DNA sequence: TGCGCCAGCAGCCAAGGGATTAGCGGGGGGGCCTTTAATGAGCAGTTCTTC. Translation: CASSQGISGGAFNEQFF.

This clonotype was detected a few times. The V gene is TRBV7-9, the J gene TRBJ1-1; no firm D call. Between the trimmed V and J ends, which lost 3 bases and 11 bases, there was a span of 13 bases. Germline V gene lookup returns CDR1 SEHNR and CDR2 FQNEAQ (reference sequence). The CDR3 is made up of 12 amino acids. For the CDR3, the DNA is TGTGCCAGCAGCTTTAGCTCGGAAGAGGCTTTCTTT. As protein: CASSFSSEEAFF.

The CDR3 reads CASSYATPPYEQYF. The CDR3 DNA reads TGTGCCAGCAGTTACGCGACCCCCCCCTACGAGCAGTACTTC. This chain connects TRBV6-6 to TRBJ2-7; D not certain. The V end lost 2 bases, the J end lost 2 bases, and 10 bases lay between the germline ends. CDR3 length equals 14 residues. Germline CDR1 is MNHNY and CDR2 is SVGAGI (reference sequence).

This clonotype was seen a handful of times. V usage is TRBV5-4 and J usage is TRBJ1-2; maybe TRBD1 (6 bases). V gave up 3 bases and J gave up 0 bases, with 21 bases separating them. Germline assignment: CDR1 SGHNT and CDR2 YYREEE (reference sequence). The CDR3 length is 18 residues. The CDR3 sequence: CASSYGTLSKDSNYGYTF. The CDR3 DNA is TGTGCCAGCAGCTACGGGACACTCTCCAAAGATTCTAACTATGGCTACACCTTC.

The chain is built from TRBV6-2 or TRBV6-3 and TRBJ2-3; maybe TRBD2 (6 bases). Trimming stripped 6 bases from V and 6 bases from J, with 22 bases between. This CDR3 region has 16 residues. Germline CDR1 is MNHEY and CDR2 is SVGEGT. The CDR3: CASSTGTSRKRDTQYF. The CDR3 DNA sequence: TGTGCCAGCAGCACTGGGACTTCGAGGAAACGCGATACGCAGTATTTT.

The chain has TRBV27 and TRBJ1-1; the D gene is possibly TRBD1 (6 bases). The germline V gene encodes CDR1 MNHEY and CDR2 SMNVEV (reference sequence). This CDR3 has 15 residues. V shed 5 bases and J shed 5 bases, with 18 bases lying between them. The CDR3 loop reads CASSSGGRGRTEAFF. The CDR3 DNA follows: TGTGCCAGCAGTAGTGGGGGGCGAGGGAGGACTGAAGCTTTCTTT.

In this sample, this clonotype turned up a few times. The chain is built from TRBV6-2 or TRBV6-3 and TRBJ2-1; no clear D gene. Germline-derived CDR1 and CDR2 are MNHEY and SVGEGT. The V end was cut by 0 bases, the J end by 4 bases, with 10 bases between. CDR3 size: 15 residues. CDR3 nucleotides: TGTGCCAGCAGTTACTCGCGTGGAGATTACAATGAGCAGTTCTTC. Its protein product is CASSYSRGDYNEQFF.